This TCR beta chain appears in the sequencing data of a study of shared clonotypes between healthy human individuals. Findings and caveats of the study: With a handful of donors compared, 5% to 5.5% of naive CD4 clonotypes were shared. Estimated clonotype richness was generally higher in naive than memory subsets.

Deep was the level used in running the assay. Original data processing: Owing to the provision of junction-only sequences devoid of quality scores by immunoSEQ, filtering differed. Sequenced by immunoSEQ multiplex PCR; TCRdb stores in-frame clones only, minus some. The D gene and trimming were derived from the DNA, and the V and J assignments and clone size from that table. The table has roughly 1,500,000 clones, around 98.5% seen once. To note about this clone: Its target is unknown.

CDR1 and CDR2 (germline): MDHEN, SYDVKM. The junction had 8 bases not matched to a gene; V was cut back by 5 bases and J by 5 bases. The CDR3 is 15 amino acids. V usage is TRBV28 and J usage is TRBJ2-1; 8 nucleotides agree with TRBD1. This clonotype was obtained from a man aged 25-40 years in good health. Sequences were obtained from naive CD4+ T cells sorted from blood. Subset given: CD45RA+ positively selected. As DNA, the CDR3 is TGTGCCAGCAGTCTCGGGACAGGTGGGGACAATGAGCAGTTCTTC. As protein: CASSLGTGGDNEQFF.